Only a few counts were recorded for the clone carrying this TCR beta chain. The entry originates in a study of blood T cell repertoires in COVID-19. Whole-study context: Sites across the United States, Italy and Spain contributed samples from acute and convalescent COVID-19. PBMCs, B-cell-depleted T cells, or T cells were the source of the cDNA or gDNA that made up the material.

Authors' processing steps: Amplification from reference gene primers served as the basis for estimated nucleated cell counts. The repertoire was sequenced with immunoSEQ multiplex PCR; TCRdb's copy has only in-frame clones and lacks some. V and J calls and clone size are those listed in that table; D and trimming were worked out from the DNA. The sample has some 160,000 clones; 80% to 90% are singletons. Germline V gives CDR1 SGHTA, CDR2 FQGTGA. This CDR3 comprises 14 residues. The V gene end was trimmed by 5 bases and the J gene end by 3 bases; junction bases not matched to a gene: 3. What was sequenced was peripheral blood. V and J are TRBV7-3 and TRBJ2-7, with 11 bases identical to TRBD2. The receptor's source is an older woman with active COVID-19. CDR3 in DNA: TGTGCCAGCAGCAACGGGACTAGCGGCTACGAGCAGTACTTC. It specifies CASSNGTSGYEQYF.